The rows below give T cell receptor beta chains drawn from one sample of a study of T cells in narcolepsy. Clones were read by immunoSEQ multiplex PCR, and TCRdb kept only the in-frame ones, dropping some. The repertoire consists of about 32,000 clones, with 75% to 90% occurring once and the leading ten covering over 0.8%. Material: CD45RA- memory CD4+ T cells from PBMCs. Every receptor here comes from a human donor with narcolepsy. Each CDR3 is given with its conserved first and last residue. A D gene is named only where the DNA matches it firmly.

D	length	V	J	DNA	CDR3
NA	14	TRBV6-6	TRBJ1-3	TGTGCCAGCACCCCAGAAGGGAGGGGAAACACCATATATTTT	CASTPEGRGNTIYF
NA	14	TRBV19	TRBJ1-2	TGTGCCAGTAAAGTCGAACACTTAAACTATGGCTACACCTTC	CASKVEHLNYGYTF
NA	15	TRBV28	TRBJ1-5	TGTGCCAGCATTATAGGCGGGGTAAGCAATCAGCCCCAGCATTTT	CASIIGGVSNQPQHF
NA	11	TRBV29-1	TRBJ1-3	TGCAGCGTTGATCAAGGAAACACCATATATTTT	CSVDQGNTIYF
TRBD2	15	TRBV6-6	TRBJ2-7	TGTGCCAGCAGCAGATCCGGGACTAGCCACTACGAGCAGTACTTC	CASSRSGTSHYEQYF
NA	15	TRBV9	TRBJ1-4	TGTGCCAGCAGCGTGAGTTGGGGAAGGAATGAAAAACTGTTTTTT	CASSVSWGRNEKLFF
NA	14	TRBV4-1	TRBJ2-3	TGCGCCAGCAGCCAAGCCCTCCTGGTGGATACGCAGTATTTT	CASSQALLVDTQYF
TRBD1	14	TRBV6-6	TRBJ2-7	TGTGCCAGCAGATCGGGACAGGGGGCATCCGAGCAGTACTTC	CASRSGQGASEQYF
NA	13	TRBV7-2	TRBJ1-1	TGTGCCAGCAGCTTAGTCGGGGTGGCTGAAGCTTTCTTT	CASSLVGVAEAFF
NA	16	TRBV9	TRBJ1-2	TGTGCCAGCAGCGTAGGAGCAGGGGCCCCTACGAAAGGCTACACCTTC	CASSVGAGAPTKGYTF
TRBD1	16	TRBV7-6	TRBJ1-4	TGTGCCAGCAGCTTAGGCCCGACAGGGGCAGATGAAAAACTGTTTTTT	CASSLGPTGADEKLFF